Listed below are T cell receptor beta chains from one sample, sequenced in a study of immune evolution from preneoplasia to lung adenocarcinoma. Generated by immunoSEQ multiplex PCR, the TCRdb table keeps only in-frame clones and is missing some. The table lists some 7,400 clones, 70% to 80% of them singletons. The sequenced sample was FFPE minimally invasive lung adenocarcinoma tissue. The receptor set was obtained from a person aged 65 to 85 with lung adenocarcinoma. Each CDR3 is given with its conserved first and last residue. A D gene is named only where the DNA matches it firmly. Only part of the rows carry a size: once, few, many, or a class if the clone is expanded.

cdr3_nt cdr3_aa j_call v_call d_call clone_size
TGTGCCAGCAGTTTTTGGCAGAATGAAAAACTGTTTTTT CASSFWQNEKLFF TRBJ1-4 TRBV27 - -
TGTGCCAGCAGCAGCAAGGTGGGTCGTAGGAGACCTCTATCCCATCAGCCCCAGCATTTT CASSSKVGRRRPLSHQPQHF TRBJ1-5 TRBV21-1 - -
TGTGCCAGCAGTTTCAGCCTAGCGGGAGCCGACGGGGAGCTGTTTTTT CASSFSLAGADGELFF TRBJ2-2 TRBV7-9 TRBD2 -
TGCGCCAGCAGCTTGGAGGCCGGCTCCCTCAATGAGCAGTTCTTC CASSLEAGSLNEQFF TRBJ2-1 TRBV5-1 - -
TGTGCCAGCAGTTACTCCGCTGAGTCCACTGAAGCTTTCTTT CASSYSAESTEAFF TRBJ1-1 TRBV6-5 - -
TGTGCCAGCAGTTACTGGGACAGGGGTAGCGAGCAGTACTTC CASSYWDRGSEQYF TRBJ2-7 TRBV6-6 TRBD1 -
TGTGCCAGCAGCTTAGCGGGAGGGCAAGAGACCCAGTACTTC CASSLAGGQETQYF TRBJ2-5 TRBV21-1 - -
TGCGCCAGCAGCCAAACGGTAGCGGGAGTGCGAACCGGGGAGCTGTTTTTT CASSQTVAGVRTGELFF TRBJ2-2 TRBV4-3 TRBD2 -
TGTGCCAGCAGAACCTCAGGGGAGGACGAGCAGTACTTC CASRTSGEDEQYF TRBJ2-7 TRBV2 - -
TGCGCCAGCAGCCCGGGACTAGCGGGGGGCTCTGATACGCAGTATTTT CASSPGLAGGSDTQYF TRBJ2-3 TRBV5-1 TRBD2 -
TGTGCCAGCAGTGCCCCTGGACTAGCGGTGACCGGGGAGCTGTTTTTT CASSAPGLAVTGELFF TRBJ2-2 TRBV28 TRBD2 few
TGTGCCACCAGCACCCCCTACGGGCAGGTCCAAGAGACCCAGTACTTC CATSTPYGQVQETQYF TRBJ2-5 TRBV15 - -
TGTGCCAGCAGTTCCCCGGAAGCTAACTATGGCTACACCTTC CASSSPEANYGYTF TRBJ1-2 TRBV28 - -
TGTGCCAGCTCACCACGGTCCTCTTCAGGGGAGCTGTTTTTT CASSPRSSSGELFF TRBJ2-2 TRBV18 - few
TGTGCCATAAAAGGACGGAATAACTATGGCTACACCTTC CAIKGRNNYGYTF TRBJ1-2 TRBV6-5 - once
TGTGCCAGCAGTTCCCGGGGACGCGAGCAGTACTTC CASSSRGREQYF TRBJ2-7 TRBV6-5 - -
TGTGCCAGCAGTGGTACTAACACTGAAGCTTTCTTT CASSGTNTEAFF TRBJ1-1 TRBV6-1 - few
TGTGCCAGCAGTACTAGCGGGATGACGGGAGATACGCAGTATTTT CASSTSGMTGDTQYF TRBJ2-3 TRBV7-3 TRBD2 -
TGTGCCAGCAGCTTGGGGGCGGGAAACTCCTACAATGAGCAGTTCTTC CASSLGAGNSYNEQFF TRBJ2-1 TRBV5-4 - -
TGTGCCAGCCCTTCTCCTTTTGTGGTCGGAGGTTCACCCCTCCACTTT CASPSPFVVGGSPLHF TRBJ1-6 TRBV7-9 - once
TGTGCCACCAGCAGAGCTGGGACGGGACCTGGCTACACCTTC CATSRAGTGPGYTF TRBJ1-2 TRBV15 - -
TGTGCCAGCAGAACCGGACTAGCGGTTCCCTACGAGCAGTACTTC CASRTGLAVPYEQYF TRBJ2-7 TRBV6-6 TRBD2 -
TGTGCCAGTAAAGAGACTAGCGGGGGTCTCTCCTACAATGAGCAGTTCTTC CASKETSGGLSYNEQFF TRBJ2-1 TRBV28 TRBD2 -
TGTGCCAGCCTACACATTTACAGAAGCAATCAGCCCCAGCATTTT CASLHIYRSNQPQHF TRBJ1-5 TRBV6-1 - few